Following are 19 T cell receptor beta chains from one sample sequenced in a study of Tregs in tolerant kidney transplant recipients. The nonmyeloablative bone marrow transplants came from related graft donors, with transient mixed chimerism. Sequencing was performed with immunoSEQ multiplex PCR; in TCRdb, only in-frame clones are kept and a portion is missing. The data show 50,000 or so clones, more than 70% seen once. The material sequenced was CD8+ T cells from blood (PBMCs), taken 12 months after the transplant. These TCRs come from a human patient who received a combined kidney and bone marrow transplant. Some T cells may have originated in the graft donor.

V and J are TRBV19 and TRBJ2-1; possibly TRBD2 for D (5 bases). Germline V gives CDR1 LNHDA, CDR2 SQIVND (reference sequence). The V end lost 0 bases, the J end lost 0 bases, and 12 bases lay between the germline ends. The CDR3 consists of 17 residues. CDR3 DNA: TGTGCCAGTAGTATAGACGGAGGTTACGACTCCTACAATGAGCAGTTCTTC. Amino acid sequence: CASSIDGGYDSYNEQFF. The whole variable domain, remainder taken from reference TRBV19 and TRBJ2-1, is DGGITQSPKYLFRKEGQNVTLSCEQNLNHDAMYWYRQDPGQGLRLIYYSQIVNDFQKGDIAEGYSVSREKKESFPLTVTSAQKNPTAFYLCASSIDGGYDSYNEQFFGPGTRLTVL.

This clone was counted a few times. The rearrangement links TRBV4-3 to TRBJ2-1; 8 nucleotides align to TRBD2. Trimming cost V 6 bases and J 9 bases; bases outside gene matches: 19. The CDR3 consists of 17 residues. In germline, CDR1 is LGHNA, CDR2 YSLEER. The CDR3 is CASRHDPSGRKAGEQFF. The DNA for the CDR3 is TGCGCCAGCAGGCATGACCCCAGCGGGAGAAAGGCTGGTGAGCAGTTCTTC.

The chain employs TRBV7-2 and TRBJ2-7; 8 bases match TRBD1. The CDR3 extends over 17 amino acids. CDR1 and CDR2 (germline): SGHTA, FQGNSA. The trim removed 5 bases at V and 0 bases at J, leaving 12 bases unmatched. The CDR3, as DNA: TGTGCCAGCAGCACTGGGACAGGCCATAGCTTCTCCTACGAGCAGTACTTC. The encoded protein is CASSTGTGHSFSYEQYF.

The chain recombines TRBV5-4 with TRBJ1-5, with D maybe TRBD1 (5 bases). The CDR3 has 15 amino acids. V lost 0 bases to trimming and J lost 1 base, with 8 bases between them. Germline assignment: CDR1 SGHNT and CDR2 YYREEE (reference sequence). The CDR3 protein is CASSLAGSSNQPQHF. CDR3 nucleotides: TGTGCCAGCAGCTTGGCAGGGTCCAGCAATCAGCCCCAGCATTTT.

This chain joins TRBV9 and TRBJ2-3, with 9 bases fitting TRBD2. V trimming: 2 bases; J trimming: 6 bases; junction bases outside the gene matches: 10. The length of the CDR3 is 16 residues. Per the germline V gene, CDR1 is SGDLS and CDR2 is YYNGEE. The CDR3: CASSVSGGQGGDTQYF. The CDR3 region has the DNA TGTGCCAGCAGCGTGAGCGGGGGGCAAGGGGGTGATACGCAGTATTTT.

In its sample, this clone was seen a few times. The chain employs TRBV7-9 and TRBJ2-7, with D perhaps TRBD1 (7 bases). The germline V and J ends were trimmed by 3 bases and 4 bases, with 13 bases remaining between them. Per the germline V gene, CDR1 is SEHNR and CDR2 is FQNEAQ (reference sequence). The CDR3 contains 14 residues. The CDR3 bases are TGTGCCAGCAGCTTGGCGGGACAGCCTTACGAGCAGTACTTC. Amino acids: CASSLAGQPYEQYF.

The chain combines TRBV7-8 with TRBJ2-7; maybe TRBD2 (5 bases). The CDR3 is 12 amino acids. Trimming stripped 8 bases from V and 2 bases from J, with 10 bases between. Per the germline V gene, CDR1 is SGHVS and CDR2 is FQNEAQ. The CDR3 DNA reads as TGTGCCAGCCGGGAAGCGACCTACGAGCAGTACTTC. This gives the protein CASREATYEQYF.

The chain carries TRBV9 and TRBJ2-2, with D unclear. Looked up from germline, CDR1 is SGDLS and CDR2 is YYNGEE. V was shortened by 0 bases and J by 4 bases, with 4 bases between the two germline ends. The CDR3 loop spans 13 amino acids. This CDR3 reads CASSVVATGELFF. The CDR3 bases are TGTGCCAGCAGCGTAGTGGCCACCGGGGAGCTGTTTTTT.

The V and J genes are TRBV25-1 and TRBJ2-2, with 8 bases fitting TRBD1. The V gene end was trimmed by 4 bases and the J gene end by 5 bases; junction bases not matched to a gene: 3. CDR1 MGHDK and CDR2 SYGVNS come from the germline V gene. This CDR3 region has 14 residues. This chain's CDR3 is CASSARQGTGELFF. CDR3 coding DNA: TGTGCCAGCAGTGCCCGACAGGGGACCGGGGAGCTGTTTTTT.

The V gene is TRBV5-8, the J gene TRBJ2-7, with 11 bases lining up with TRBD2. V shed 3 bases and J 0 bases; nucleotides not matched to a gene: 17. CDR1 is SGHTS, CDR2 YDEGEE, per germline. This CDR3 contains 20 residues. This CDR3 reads CASSSRDGGTSGKVSYEQYF. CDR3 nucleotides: TGTGCCAGCAGCTCAAGGGACGGAGGGACTAGCGGAAAAGTCTCCTACGAGCAGTACTTC. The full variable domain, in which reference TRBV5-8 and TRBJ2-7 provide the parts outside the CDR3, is EAGVTQSPTHLIKTRGQQATLRCSPISGHTSVYWYQQALGLGLQFLLWYDEGEERNRGNFPPRFSGRQFPNYSSELNVNALELEDSALYLCASSSRDGGTSGKVSYEQYFGPGTRLTVT.

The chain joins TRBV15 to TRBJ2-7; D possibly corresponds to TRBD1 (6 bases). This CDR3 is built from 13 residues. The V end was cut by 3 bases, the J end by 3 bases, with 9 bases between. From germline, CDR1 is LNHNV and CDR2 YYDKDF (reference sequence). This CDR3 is CATSRGTIYEQYF. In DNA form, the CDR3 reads TGTGCCACCAGCAGGGGGACAATCTACGAGCAGTACTTC.

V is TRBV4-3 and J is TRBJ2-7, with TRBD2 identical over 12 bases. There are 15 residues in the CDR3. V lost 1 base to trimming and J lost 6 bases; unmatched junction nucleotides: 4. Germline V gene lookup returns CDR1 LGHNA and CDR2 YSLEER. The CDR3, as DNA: TGCGCCAGCAGCCAAGCCCTAGCGGGAGGGTCCGAGCAGTACTTC. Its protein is CASSQALAGGSEQYF.

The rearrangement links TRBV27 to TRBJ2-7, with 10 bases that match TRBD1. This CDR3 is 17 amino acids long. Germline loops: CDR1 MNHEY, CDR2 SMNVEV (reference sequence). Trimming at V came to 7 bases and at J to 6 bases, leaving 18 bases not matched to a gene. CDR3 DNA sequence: TGTGCCAGCACCCCCAATCACTCGGACAGGGGGGCTGTCGAGCAGTACTTC. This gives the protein CASTPNHSDRGAVEQYF.

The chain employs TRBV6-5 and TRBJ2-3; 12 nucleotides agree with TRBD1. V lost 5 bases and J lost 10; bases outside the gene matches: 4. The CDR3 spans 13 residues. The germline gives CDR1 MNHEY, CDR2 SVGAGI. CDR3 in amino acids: CASSPGTGGPQYF. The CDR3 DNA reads TGTGCCAGCAGTCCCGGGACAGGGGGCCCGCAGTATTTT.

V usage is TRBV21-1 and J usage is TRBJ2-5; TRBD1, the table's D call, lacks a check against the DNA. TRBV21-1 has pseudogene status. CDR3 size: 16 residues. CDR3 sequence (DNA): TGTGCCAGCAGCACCCCCAGGGGACAGGGGGAAGAGACCCAGTACTTC. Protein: CASSTPRGQGEETQYF.

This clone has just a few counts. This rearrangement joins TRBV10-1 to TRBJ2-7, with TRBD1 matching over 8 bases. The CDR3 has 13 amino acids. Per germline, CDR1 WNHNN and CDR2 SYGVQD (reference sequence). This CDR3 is CPRPRQGSYEQYF. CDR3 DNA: TGCCCTCGCCCGCGACAGGGGAGCTACGAGCAGTACTTC.

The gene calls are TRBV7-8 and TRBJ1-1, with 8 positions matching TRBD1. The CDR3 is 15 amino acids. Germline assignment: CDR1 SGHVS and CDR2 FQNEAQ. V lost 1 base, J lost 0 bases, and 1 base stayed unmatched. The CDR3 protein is CASSLGDRLNTEAFF. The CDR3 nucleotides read TGTGCCAGCAGCTTAGGGGACAGGCTGAACACTGAAGCTTTCTTT. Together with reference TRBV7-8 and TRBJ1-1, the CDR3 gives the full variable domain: GAGVSQSPRYKVAKRGQDVALRCDPISGHVSLFWYQQALGQGPEFLTYFQNEAQLDKSGLPSDRFFAERPEGSVSTLKIQRTQQEDSAVYLCASSLGDRLNTEAFFGQGTRLTVV.

In DNA form, the CDR3 reads TGTGCCAGCAGTGAATCGGGTTGGAGCACAGATACGCAGTATTTT. This codes for CASSESGWSTDTQYF. V is TRBV2 and J is TRBJ2-3, with D uncertain. Trimming cost V 2 bases and J 0 bases, with 9 bases left between them. The germline V gene encodes CDR1 SNHLY and CDR2 FYNNEI. CDR3 length: 15 amino acids.

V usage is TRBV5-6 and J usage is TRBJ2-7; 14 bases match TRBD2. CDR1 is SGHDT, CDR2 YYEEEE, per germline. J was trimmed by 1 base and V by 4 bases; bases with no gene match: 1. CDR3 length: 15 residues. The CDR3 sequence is CASSGLAGGSYEQYF. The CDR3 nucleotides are TGTGCCAGCAGCGGACTAGCGGGAGGTTCCTACGAGCAGTACTTC. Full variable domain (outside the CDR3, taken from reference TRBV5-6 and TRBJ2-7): DAGVTQSPTHLIKTRGQQVTLRCSPKSGHDTVSWYQQALGQGPQFIFQYYEEEERQRGNFPDRFSGHQFPNYSSELNVNALLLGDSALYLCASSGLAGGSYEQYFGPGTRLTVT.